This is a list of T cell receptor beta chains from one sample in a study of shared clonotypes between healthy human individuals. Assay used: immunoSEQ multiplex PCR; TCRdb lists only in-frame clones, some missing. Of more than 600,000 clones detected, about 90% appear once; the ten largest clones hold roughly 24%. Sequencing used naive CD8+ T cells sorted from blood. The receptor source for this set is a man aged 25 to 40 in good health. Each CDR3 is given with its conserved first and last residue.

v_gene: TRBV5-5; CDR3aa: CASGPPSGSYEQYF
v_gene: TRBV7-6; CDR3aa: CASSLGGQVNTEAFF
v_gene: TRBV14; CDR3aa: CASSQDFNNEQYF
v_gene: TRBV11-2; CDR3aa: CASSSLTSGYNNEQFF
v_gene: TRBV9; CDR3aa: CASSLTGGQPQHF
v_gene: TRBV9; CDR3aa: CASSVGSTTNEQYF
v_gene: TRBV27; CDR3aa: CASSLGSSGSNEQFF
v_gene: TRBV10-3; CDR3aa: CAISDQAGGPDNEQFF
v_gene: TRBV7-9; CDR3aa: CASSLSGRSGEQYF
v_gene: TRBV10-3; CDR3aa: CAISASGTSVYEQYF
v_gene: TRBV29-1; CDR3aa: CSVGSLGGIAGAGNNEQFF
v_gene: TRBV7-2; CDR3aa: CASSLQGTDYEQYF
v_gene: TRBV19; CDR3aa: CASSRQGLSEAFF
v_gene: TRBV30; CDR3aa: CACTTHDSYEQYF
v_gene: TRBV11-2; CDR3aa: CASSLTGNTEAFF
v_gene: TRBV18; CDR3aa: CASSPFETSFFNEQFF
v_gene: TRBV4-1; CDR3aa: CASSQVDRLGETQYF
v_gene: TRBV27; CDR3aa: CASRKTGTGELFF
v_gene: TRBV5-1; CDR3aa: CASSLALGNTEAFF
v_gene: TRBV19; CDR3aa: CASSMGRAYEQYF
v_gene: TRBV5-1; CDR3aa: CASSLASSFAETQYF
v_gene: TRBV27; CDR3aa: CASRSLTGIQPQHF
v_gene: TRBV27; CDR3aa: CASSLSRTGYEQYF
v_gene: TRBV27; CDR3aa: CASSVSTGGNGYTF
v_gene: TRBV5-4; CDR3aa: CASRAGTGRPDSGNTIYF
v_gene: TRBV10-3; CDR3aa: CAIRAGVGGARDNEQFF
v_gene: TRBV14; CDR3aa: CASSDRGETQYF
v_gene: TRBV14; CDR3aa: CASSQELAAGVADTQYF
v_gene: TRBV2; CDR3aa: CASRGVRELYNEQFF
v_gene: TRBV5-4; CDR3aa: CASSNAPGPDAQFF
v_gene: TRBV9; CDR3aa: CASSQKSGGTEAFF
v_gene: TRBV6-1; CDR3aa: CASRDLYEQYF
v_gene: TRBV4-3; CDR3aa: CASSHSGSGETQYF
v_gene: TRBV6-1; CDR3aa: CASCEGQGAYGYTF
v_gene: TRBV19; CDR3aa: CASSDRGGNQPQHF
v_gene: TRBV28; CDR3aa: CASKLAGTGGEQFF
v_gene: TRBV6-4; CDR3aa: CASKRDYHSGDEQFF